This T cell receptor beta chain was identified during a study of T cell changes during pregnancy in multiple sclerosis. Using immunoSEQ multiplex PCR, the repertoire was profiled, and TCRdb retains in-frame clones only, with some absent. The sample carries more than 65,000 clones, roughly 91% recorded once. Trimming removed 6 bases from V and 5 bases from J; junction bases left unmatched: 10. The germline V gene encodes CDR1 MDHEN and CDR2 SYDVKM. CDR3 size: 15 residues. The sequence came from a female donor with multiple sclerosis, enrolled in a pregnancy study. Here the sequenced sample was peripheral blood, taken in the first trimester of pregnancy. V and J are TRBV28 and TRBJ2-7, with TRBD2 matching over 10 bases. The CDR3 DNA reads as TGTGCCAGCAGACCTGCGGGACTAGCGAGCGACGAGCAGTACTTC. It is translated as CASRPAGLASDEQYF.